The entry that follows covers one T cell receptor (beta chain) sequence. The sample originates from a study of T cell changes during pregnancy in multiple sclerosis. Profiled with immunoSEQ multiplex PCR; TCRdb holds only in-frame clones, not every one. The sample has around 57,000 clones; 80% to 90% are singletons. V shed 4 bases and J shed 0 bases, with 9 bases lying between them. This CDR3 is built from 15 residues. CDR1 is LGHNA and CDR2 is YSLEER in the germline V gene. The sequences come from peripheral blood, collected in the first trimester of pregnancy. The chain couples TRBV4-3 to TRBJ2-2; D remains ambiguous. This receptor was taken from a female donor with multiple sclerosis, enrolled in a pregnancy study. DNA for the CDR3: TGCGCCAGCAGCCTAATTAGTACGAACACCGGGGAGCTGTTTTTT. Protein: CASSLISTNTGELFF.